This T cell receptor (beta chain) appears in the sequencing data of a study of blood T cell repertoires in COVID-19 (dated by TCRdb to between 2020 and 2021). Describing the broader study: Samples covering the acute and convalescent phases of COVID-19 were provided by collaborators in the United States, Italy and Spain. The prospective study material was composed of cDNA or gDNA derived from T cells, B-cell-depleted T cells, or PBMCs. Deeply sampled blood TCRbeta repertoires from subjects exposed to, actively infected with, or recovered from COVID-19 were included in the dataset. The repertoires were released in a freely available public database meant as a resource for research on the immune response to SARS-CoV-2. Samples came from the ongoing ImmuneRACE study (first 160 participants) plus 1,254 subjects from 6 global collaborators. The sample metadata nearly always contained a de-identified subject ID, COVID-19 status, age in years and sex. HLA class I and class II types, where available, came from metadata supplied by the sample provider rather than from assay-based typing. Paper-wide results and their limitations: Clinical and demographic metadata were provided uncurated, with the amount varying by source and participant.

TCRbeta CDR3 regions were amplified from genomic DNA using the immunoSEQ Assay, a bias-controlled multiplex PCR. The authors processed their data as follows. The number of nucleated cells in each sample was estimated by amplification of reference gene primers within the assay. Sequence reads were collapsed and filtered to measure the absolute abundance of every unique TCRbeta CDR3 rearrangement. For each sample, productive Simpson clonality was calculated by taking the square root of Simpson's diversity index across productive rearrangements. This is the immuneACCESS table as TCRdb keeps it, with only in-frame sequences that have V and J called. A part of the clones is gone; compared with another copy, unresolved V genes explain less than half, and the rest is unexplained. D and trimming come from the DNA, and the V and J calls and clone size come from that table. The sample contains some 87,000 clones, around 80% of them found a single time. Of the sample, about 20% is held by the ten largest clones.

The CDR3, cysteine through phenylalanine, is 12 amino acids long. The sequence is cut down to CDR3 DNA, 36 bases in frame from base 1. The junction shows trimming of 5 bases on V and 1 base on J, plus 5 bases between the germline ends. In the germline V gene, CDR1 corresponds to SGHTA and CDR2 to FQGNSA. The collaborating institutions used their own protocols to collect whole blood in K2EDTA tubes. For TCRbeta analysis, collaborators shipped samples in one of three forms: frozen whole blood, isolated PBMCs, or DNA extracted from either of those sample types. A note on this clone: Its cognate antigen has yet to be identified. No much larger clone exists at a distance of one base, and base qualities are not known.

This TCR was recovered from a woman aged 80 or over with active or convalescent COVID-19. The sequencing sample was made of peripheral blood. The V gene is TRBV7-2 and the J gene is TRBJ2-5, with no D gene named confidently. In nucleotides, the sequence is TGTGCCAGCAGCAGGAGCCAAGAGACCCAGTACTTC. Its protein is CASSRSQETQYF.